This T cell receptor beta chain was recorded in a study of siplizumab effects on memory and regulatory T cells (dated by TCRdb to between 2017 and 2020). The study in broad terms: The study examined how the anti-CD2 antibody siplizumab affects alloreactive T-cell subsets in allogeneic mixed lymphocyte reactions built from human PBMCs.

Sorted unstimulated T cells and proliferating T cells recovered from mixed lymphocyte reactions were subjected to TCRbeta CDR3 sequencing. Fresh whole blood from fewer than 11 HLA-typed healthy donors was used to isolate PBMCs. Note on this clone: Its antigen is unknown. No base qualities exist here, and no much larger clone lies one base off it.

Libraries were made using the immunoSEQ multiplex PCR assay. Around 92,000 TCR templates per sample were assayed by the deep sequencing platform. Genomic DNA extracted from sorted T cells was used for TCRbeta CDR3 sequencing. Per the original workflow: Clonal analysis of TCRbeta CDR3 data was done in the R programming language. Comparing unstimulated samples against CFSE-low samples taken after the reaction was how alloreactive CD4+ and CD8+ clones were defined. Regulatory or non-regulatory origin of alloreactive CD4+ clones was assigned by matching sequences to the sorted unstimulated Treg and non-Treg repertoires. TCRdb limited this immuneACCESS table to in-frame rearrangements with V and J called. A share of clones is missing; checked studies link under half to unresolved V genes, and the rest is unexplained. D and trimming were read from the DNA, whereas the V and J calls and clone size are those reported in that table. The sample yields 90,000 to 110,000 clones; about 92% were counted once. The leading ten clones occupy approximately 0.3% of the sample.

Broad study findings and their caveats: About 80-96% of proliferating CD4+ or CD8+ clones could not be given a naive or memory phenotype. Whether proliferating Tregs from siplizumab cultures were suppressive was not functionally confirmed. Greater diversity appeared to be present in unstimulated naive T cells than in memory T cells, and a substantial contribution to the alloresponse seemed to be made by naive cells. Among mappable alloreactive CD4+ clones, an average Treg-derived fraction of over 60% was observed with siplizumab, compared with around 28% in control reactions. Because sequences at frequencies below about 10^-5 were poorly captured, only a minor fraction of alloreactive clones could be mapped back to unstimulated subsets. Siplizumab significantly lowered the cumulative frequency of alloreactive sequences that could be traced to unstimulated CD4+ memory T cells.

Sequences were obtained from CD4+ T cells sorted from blood. The receptor was isolated from a human donor in good health.

CDR3 sequence: CASSPKGQGLSPGGYTF. Here is the DNA: TGTGCCAGCTCACCCAAGGGACAGGGTTTAAGTCCGGGTGGCTACACCTTC. The receptor chain draws on TRBV18 and TRBJ1-2; TRBD1 lines up with 9 middle nucleotides. V is cut back by 3 bases and J by 7 bases, with 15 bases in the junction unmatched. The germline V gene sets CDR1 to KGHSH and CDR2 to LQKENI. The CDR3 runs 17 residues from the cysteine to the phenylalanine. Only CDR3 DNA is held: 51 bases, read in frame from base 1. With the portions outside the CDR3 filled from the reference TRBV18 and TRBJ1-2 genes, the complete variable region becomes NAGVMQNPRHLVRRRGQEARLRCSPMKGHSHVYWYRQLPEEGLKFMVYLQKENIIDESGMPKERFSAEFPKEGPSILRIQQVVRGDSAAYFCASSPKGQGLSPGGYTFGSGTRLTVV.